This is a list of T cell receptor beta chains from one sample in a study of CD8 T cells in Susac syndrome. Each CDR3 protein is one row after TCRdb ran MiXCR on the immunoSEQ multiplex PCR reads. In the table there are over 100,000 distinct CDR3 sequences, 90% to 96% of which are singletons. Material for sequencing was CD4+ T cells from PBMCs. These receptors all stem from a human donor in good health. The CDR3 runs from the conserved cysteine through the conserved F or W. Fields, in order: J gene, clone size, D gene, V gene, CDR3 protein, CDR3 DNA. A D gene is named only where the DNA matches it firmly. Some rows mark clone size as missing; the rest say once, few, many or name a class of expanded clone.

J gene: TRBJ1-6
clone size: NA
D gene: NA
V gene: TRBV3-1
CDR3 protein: CASSQDAGGLYSPLHF
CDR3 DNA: TGTGCCAGCAGCCAAGACGCCGGGGGGCTTTATTCACCCCTCCACTTT

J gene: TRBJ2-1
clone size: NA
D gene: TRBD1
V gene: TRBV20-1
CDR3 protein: CSARTGHMNEQFF
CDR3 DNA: TGCAGTGCAAGGACAGGGCACATGAATGAGCAGTTCTTC

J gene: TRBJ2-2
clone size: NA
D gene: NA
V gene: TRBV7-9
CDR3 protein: CASSRLGGPRNTGELFF
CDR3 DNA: TGTGCCAGCAGCCGTCTAGGGGGGCCCAGGAACACCGGGGAGCTGTTTTTT

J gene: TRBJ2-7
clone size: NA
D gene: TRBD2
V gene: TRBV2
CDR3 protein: CASTMGLAGGRNEQYF
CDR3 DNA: TGTGCCAGCACAATGGGACTAGCGGGAGGGCGGAACGAGCAGTACTTC

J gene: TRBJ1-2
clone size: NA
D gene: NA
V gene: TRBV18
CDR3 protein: CASSPPGSGYGYTF
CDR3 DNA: TGTGCCAGCTCACCACCAGGGTCCGGGTACGGCTACACCTTC

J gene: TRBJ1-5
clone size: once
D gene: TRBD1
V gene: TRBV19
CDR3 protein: CASGGTGGTNQPQHF
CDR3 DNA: TGTGCCAGCGGGGGGACAGGGGGCACCAATCAGCCCCAGCATTTT

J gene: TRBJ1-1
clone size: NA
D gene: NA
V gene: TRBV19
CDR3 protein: CASSTGVGAGLNTEAFF
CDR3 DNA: TGTGCCAGTAGTACAGGGGTTGGGGCAGGCCTGAACACTGAAGCTTTCTTT

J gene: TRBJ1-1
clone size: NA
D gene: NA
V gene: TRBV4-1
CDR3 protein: CASSQGYSMNTEAFF
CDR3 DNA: TGCGCCAGCAGCCAAGGTTACAGTATGAACACTGAAGCTTTCTTT

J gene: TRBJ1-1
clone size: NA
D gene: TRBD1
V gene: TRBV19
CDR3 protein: CASSTPGQGMNTEAFF
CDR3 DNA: TGTGCCAGTAGTACACCGGGACAGGGGATGAACACTGAAGCTTTCTTT

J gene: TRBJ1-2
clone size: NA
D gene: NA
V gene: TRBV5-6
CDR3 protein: CASSFEAGNYGYTF
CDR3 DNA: TGTGCCAGCAGCTTCGAGGCAGGGAACTATGGCTACACCTTC

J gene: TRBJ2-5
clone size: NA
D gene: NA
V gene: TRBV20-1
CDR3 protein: CSARDRLTGRETQYF
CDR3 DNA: TGCAGTGCTAGAGACCGACTAACGGGGAGGGAGACCCAGTACTTC

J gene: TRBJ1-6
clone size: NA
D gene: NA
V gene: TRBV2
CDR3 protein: CASRRQGINSPLHF
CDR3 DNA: TGTGCCAGCAGACGGCAGGGGATTAATTCACCCCTCCACTTT

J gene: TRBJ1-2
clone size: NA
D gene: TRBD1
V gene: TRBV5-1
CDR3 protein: CASSWGPGQETYTF
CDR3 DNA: TGCGCCAGCAGCTGGGGCCCGGGACAGGAGACTTACACCTTC

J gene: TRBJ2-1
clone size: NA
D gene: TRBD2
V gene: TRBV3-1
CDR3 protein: CASSQALTSGGPTSHNEQFF
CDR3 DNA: TGTGCCAGCAGCCAAGCCTTGACTAGCGGGGGCCCTACCTCCCACAATGAGCAGTTCTTC

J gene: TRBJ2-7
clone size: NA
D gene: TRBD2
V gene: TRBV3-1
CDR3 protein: CASSPGLAWEQYF
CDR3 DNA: TGTGCCAGCAGCCCGGGACTAGCGTGGGAGCAGTACTTC

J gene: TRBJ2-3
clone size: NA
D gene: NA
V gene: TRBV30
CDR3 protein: CAWNRPFGGTDTQYF
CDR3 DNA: TGTGCCTGGAACCGACCGTTCGGGGGCACAGATACGCAGTATTTT

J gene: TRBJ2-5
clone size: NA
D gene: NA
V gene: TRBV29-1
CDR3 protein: CSADGGQETQYF
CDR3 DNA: TGCAGCGCCGACGGGGGACAAGAGACCCAGTACTTC

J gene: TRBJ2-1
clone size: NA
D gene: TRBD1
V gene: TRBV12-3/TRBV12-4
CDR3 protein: CASIDRGSEQFF
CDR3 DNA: TGTGCCAGCATCGACAGGGGAAGTGAGCAGTTCTTC

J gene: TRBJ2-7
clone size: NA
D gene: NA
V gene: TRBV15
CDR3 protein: CATSTLGEQYF
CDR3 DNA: TGTGCCACCAGCACGCTGGGAGAGCAGTACTTC

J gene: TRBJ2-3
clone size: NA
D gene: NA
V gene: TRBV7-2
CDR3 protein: CASSLAVLTDTQYF
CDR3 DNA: TGTGCCAGCAGCTTAGCGGTTCTTACAGATACGCAGTATTTT

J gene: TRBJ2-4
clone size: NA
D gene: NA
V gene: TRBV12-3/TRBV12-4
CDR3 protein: CASSLTSQAPAKNIQYF
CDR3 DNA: TGTGCCAGCAGTTTAACCTCCCAAGCCCCGGCCAAAAACATTCAGTACTTC